This paragraph covers one T cell receptor (beta chain) sequence. This clone has more than one count but fewer than ten. What this receptor recognizes is not known. No qualities accompany the bases; no much larger clone lies one base away. In the prospective study, participants were roughly 18 to 100 years old, resided in about two dozen geographic areas of the United States, and were enrolled through a virtual design. In the prospective study, participants were assigned to cohorts based on the clinical history participants reported in a screening survey and a study questionnaire. ImmuneRACE Cohort 3 recovered participants were defined by two consecutive negative NP/OP PCR tests, healthcare professional clearance, or symptom resolution. Each participant in the prospective study had whole blood, serum and a nasopharyngeal or oropharyngeal swab collected by mobile phlebotomists. Prospective study participants could optionally give additional blood draws and questionnaires over an approximately 2-month period. Prospective study blood samples were shipped either frozen or at room temperature before DNA extraction.

These data come from a study of blood T cell repertoires in COVID-19 (TCRdb year 2020). For the wider study: The collaborator samples originated in the United States, Italy and Spain and spanned the acute and convalescent phases of COVID-19. Nearly every sample came with metadata listing a de-identified subject ID, COVID-19 status, age in years and sex. Subjects who had been exposed to COVID-19, were actively infected with it, or had recovered from it provided the deeply sampled blood TCRbeta repertoires that made up the dataset. The material from the prospective study consisted of cDNA or gDNA derived from T cells, B-cell-depleted T cells, or PBMCs. The samples were drawn from two sources: the first 160 participants of the ongoing ImmuneRACE study, and 1,200 or so subjects contributed by 6 global collaborators. Where available, HLA class I and class II types were obtained from metadata supplied by the sample provider rather than from assay-based typing. A freely available public database, intended as a resource for researchers studying the immune response to SARS-CoV-2, is where the repertoires were released.

TCRbeta CDR3 regions were amplified from genomic DNA using the immunoSEQ Assay, a bias-controlled multiplex PCR. Under the source paper's analysis protocol: Nucleated cell counts per sample were estimated from amplification of reference gene primers within the assay. Sequence reads were collapsed and filtered to measure the absolute abundance of every unique TCRbeta CDR3 rearrangement. For each sample, productive Simpson clonality was calculated as the square root of Simpson's diversity index over productive rearrangements. TCRdb's version of the immuneACCESS table is confined to in-frame rearrangements and falls short of the full clone set. An unresolved V gene accounts for under half of the shortfall where checked; the remainder is of unknown origin. Clone size and V and J calls were adopted from that table, with D and trimming inferred from the DNA. In this sample the table shows a few hundred thousand clones, about 90% of which occur a single time. The ten largest clones capture more than 1% of the sample.

Results and caveats for the whole study, not just this receptor: Clinical and demographic metadata were provided uncurated, with the amount varying by source and participant.

This clonotype was obtained from a woman aged 25 to 39 who had recovered from COVID-19. Specimen: PBMCs or T cells enriched from blood (not recorded which).

The DNA sequence is TGTGCCAGCAGCAAAGGCATAGATAGTGCCACCTGCACAGATACGCAGTATTTT. Translated, this gives CASSKGIDSATCTDTQYF. This sequence uses TRBV21-1 and TRBJ2-3; the table's D call TRBD2 went unverified against the DNA. TRBV21-1 is a recognized pseudogene. From its cysteine to its phenylalanine, the CDR3 spans 18 amino acids. The read is trimmed to its CDR3 DNA, 54 bases read in frame from base 1.